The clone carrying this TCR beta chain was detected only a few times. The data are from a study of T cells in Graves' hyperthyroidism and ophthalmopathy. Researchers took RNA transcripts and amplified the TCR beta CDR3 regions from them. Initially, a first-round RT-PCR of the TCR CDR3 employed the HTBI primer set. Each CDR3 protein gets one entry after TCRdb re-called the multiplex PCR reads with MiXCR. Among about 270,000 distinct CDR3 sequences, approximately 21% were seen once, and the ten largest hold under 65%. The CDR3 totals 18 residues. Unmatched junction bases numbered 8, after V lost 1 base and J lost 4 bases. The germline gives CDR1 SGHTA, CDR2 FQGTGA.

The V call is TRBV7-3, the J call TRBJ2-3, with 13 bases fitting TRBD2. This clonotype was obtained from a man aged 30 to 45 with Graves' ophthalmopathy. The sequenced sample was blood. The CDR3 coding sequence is TGTGCCAGCAGCTTAAGAGGTGGAGGGACTAGCGGGGCAGATACGCAGTATTTT. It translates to CASSLRGGGTSGADTQYF.